The T cell receptor (beta chain) under discussion was sequenced for a study of blood T cells in healthy people across ages. About this clonotype: Germline is not matched at one junction end, which may reflect a read error.

With a J-beta primer mix and a sample-barcoded 5' primer, a second PCR ran 7 to 11 cycles. From the 5' RACE reads, TCRdb called clonotypes with MiXCR, one entry per CDR3 protein. The repertoire holds about 1.4 million distinct CDR3 sequences, with roughly 60% as singletons. Germline V gene lookup returns CDR1 SGHVS and CDR2 FQNEAQ. This CDR3 region has 15 residues. The sequencing input was blood. The chain carries TRBV7-8 and TRBJ2-3; either TRBD1 or TRBD2 may fit D (6 bases each). The sequence was collected from a man aged 18 to 29 in good health. CDR3 protein: CASNLGGTYTDTQYF. As DNA, the CDR3 is TGTGCCAGCAACTTAGGGGGGACCTACACAGATACGCAGTATTTT.